The 4 T cell receptor beta chains listed next were all sequenced from one sample in a study of blood T cell repertoires in COVID-19. TCRdb's table, derived via immunoSEQ multiplex PCR, lists solely in-frame clones and lacks some. Of around 200,000 clones listed, about 85% are singletons. The sample taken for sequencing was peripheral blood. The receptors come from a man in his thirties or forties with acute or convalescent COVID-19.

The chain couples TRBV27 to TRBJ2-7; TRBD2 matches at 10 bases. The V gene's germline CDR1 is MNHEY and CDR2 SMNVEV (reference sequence). Trimming cost V 0 bases and J 6 bases; bases outside gene matches: 5. CDR3 length equals 15 residues. As DNA, the CDR3 is TGTGCCAGCAGTTTATCGCTAGCGGGAGCGCTCGAGCAGTACTTC. Translation gives CASSLSLAGALEQYF.

This chain links TRBV7-9 with TRBJ2-5; 8 bases are shared with TRBD1. With V trimmed by 4 bases and J by 5 bases, 9 bases remained unmatched. The germline CDR1 and CDR2 sequences are SEHNR and FQNEAQ (reference sequence). The CDR3 is 15 amino acids. CDR3 region: CASSSRQGLGETQYF. The CDR3 nucleotides read TGTGCCAGCAGCTCGAGACAGGGGCTGGGGGAGACCCAGTACTTC.

This clone was detected only a few times. The gene calls are TRBV6-6 and TRBJ2-1, with 8 bases aligning to TRBD2. Germline CDR1 reads MNHNY; CDR2 reads SVGAGI (reference sequence). Germline trimming cut 2 bases from V and 9 bases from J; bases unmatched to any gene: 9. There are 15 residues in the CDR3. The CDR3 loop is CASSYRPAGEGEQFF. DNA of the CDR3: TGTGCCAGCAGTTACCGTCCAGCGGGAGAGGGTGAGCAGTTCTTC.

The V and J genes are TRBV3-1 (or the pseudogene TRBV3-2) and TRBJ1-2; a possible D gene is TRBD1 (6 bases). The CDR3 has 16 amino acids. V lost 1 base, J lost 5 bases, and 17 bases lay in between. Per the germline V gene, CDR1 is LGHDT and CDR2 is YNNKEL (reference sequence). The DNA of the CDR3 is TGTGCCAGCAGCCAAGGGGGAGGGGGAGTTCGATATGGCTACACCTTC. This translates into CASSQGGGGVRYGYTF.